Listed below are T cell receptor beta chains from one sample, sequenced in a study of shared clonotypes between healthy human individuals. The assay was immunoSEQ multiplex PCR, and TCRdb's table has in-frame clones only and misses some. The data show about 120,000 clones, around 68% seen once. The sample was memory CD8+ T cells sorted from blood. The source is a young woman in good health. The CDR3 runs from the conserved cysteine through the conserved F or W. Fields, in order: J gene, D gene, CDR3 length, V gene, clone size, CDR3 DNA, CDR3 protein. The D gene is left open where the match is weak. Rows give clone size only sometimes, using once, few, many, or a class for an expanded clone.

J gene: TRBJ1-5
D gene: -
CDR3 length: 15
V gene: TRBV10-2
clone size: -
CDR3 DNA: TGCGCCAGCAGCCTCTACAGAGGGAGTCTTCAGCCCCAGCATTTT
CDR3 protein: CASSLYRGSLQPQHF

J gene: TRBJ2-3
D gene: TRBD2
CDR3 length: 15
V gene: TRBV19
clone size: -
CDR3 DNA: TGTGCCAGTAGTAGCGTTCCGGGACTAGCGGGAGGTCGGTATTTT
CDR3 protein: CASSSVPGLAGGRYF

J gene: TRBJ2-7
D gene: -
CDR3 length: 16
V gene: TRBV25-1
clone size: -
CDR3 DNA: TGTGCCAGCAGTGAGCCTGGGCCCGGGGCCCCCTACGAGCAGTACTTC
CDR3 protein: CASSEPGPGAPYEQYF

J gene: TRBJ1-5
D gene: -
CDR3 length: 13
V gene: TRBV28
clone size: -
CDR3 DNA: TGTGCCAGCAGTTTATTATTGGCCCAGCCCCAGCATTTT
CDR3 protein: CASSLLLAQPQHF

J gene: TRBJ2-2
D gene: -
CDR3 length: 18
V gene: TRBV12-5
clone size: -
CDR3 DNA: TGTGCTAGTGCCCATGCGATACGGGGAGCAACGAACACCGGGGAGCTGTTTTTT
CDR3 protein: CASAHAIRGATNTGELFF

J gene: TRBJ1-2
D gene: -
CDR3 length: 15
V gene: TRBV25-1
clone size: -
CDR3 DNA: TGTGCCAGCAGTGGGCCACTGTTCCGGGGCTATGGCTACACCTTC
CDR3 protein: CASSGPLFRGYGYTF

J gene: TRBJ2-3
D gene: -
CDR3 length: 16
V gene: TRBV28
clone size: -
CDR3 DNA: TGTGCCAGCAGTTCGCGGACAGCCCTGAACACAGATACGCAGTATTTT
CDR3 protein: CASSSRTALNTDTQYF

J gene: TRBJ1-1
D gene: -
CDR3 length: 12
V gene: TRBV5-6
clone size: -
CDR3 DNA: TGTGCCAGCAGCTTTGGGAACACTGAAGCTTTCTTT
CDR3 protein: CASSFGNTEAFF

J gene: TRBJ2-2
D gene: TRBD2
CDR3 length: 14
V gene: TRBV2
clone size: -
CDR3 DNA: TGTGCCAGCACTGAGGTGGGGGGGACCGGGGAGCTGTTTTTT
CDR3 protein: CASTEVGGTGELFF

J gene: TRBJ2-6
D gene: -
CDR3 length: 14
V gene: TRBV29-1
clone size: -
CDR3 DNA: TGCAGCGTTGGGTTGTCGTCTGGGGCCAACGTCCTGACTTTC
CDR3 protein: CSVGLSSGANVLTF

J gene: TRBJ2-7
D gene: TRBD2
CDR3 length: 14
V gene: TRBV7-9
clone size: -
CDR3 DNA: TGTGCCAGCAGCCCGGGACTAGCGGGCTACGAGCAGTACTTC
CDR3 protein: CASSPGLAGYEQYF

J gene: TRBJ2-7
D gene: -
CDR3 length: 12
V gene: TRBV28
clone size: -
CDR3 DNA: TGTGCCAGCAGTTTTCAGGGTAACAAGCAGTACTTC
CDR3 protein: CASSFQGNKQYF

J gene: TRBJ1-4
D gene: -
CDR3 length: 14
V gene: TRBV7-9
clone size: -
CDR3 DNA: TGTGCCAGCAGCTTACAAGCCGGAGGGGAAAAACTGTTTTTT
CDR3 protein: CASSLQAGGEKLFF

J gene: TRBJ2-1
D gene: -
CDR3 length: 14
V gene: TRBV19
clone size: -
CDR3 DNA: TGTGCCAGTAGTATGGGGCGATTACGTTATGAGCAGTTCTTC
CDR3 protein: CASSMGRLRYEQFF

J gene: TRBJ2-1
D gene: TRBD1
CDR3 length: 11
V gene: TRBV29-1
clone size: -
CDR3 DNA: TGCAGCGTTGTGACAGGGTTTGAGCAGTTCTTC
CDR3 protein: CSVVTGFEQFF

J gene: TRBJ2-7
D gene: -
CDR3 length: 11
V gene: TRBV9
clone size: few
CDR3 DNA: TGTGCCAGCAGCGGGGTCTACGAGCAGTACTTC
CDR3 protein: CASSGVYEQYF

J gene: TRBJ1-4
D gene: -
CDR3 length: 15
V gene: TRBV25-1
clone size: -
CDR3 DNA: TGTGCCAGCAGTGAACTTTCCGGGGATCGAGAAAAACTGTTTTTT
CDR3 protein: CASSELSGDREKLFF

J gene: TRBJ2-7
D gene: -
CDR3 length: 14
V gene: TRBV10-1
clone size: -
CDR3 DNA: TGCGCCAGCAATGCCGACTTAAGCTCCTACGAGCAGTACTTC
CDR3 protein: CASNADLSSYEQYF

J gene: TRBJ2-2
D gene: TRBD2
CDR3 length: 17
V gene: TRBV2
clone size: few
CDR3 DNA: TGTGCCAGCAGGCTAGCGGGAGGTGGGAGCGATACCGGGGAGCTGTTTTTT
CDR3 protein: CASRLAGGGSDTGELFF

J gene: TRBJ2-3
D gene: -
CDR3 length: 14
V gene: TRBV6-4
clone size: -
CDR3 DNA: TGTGCCAGCAGTGACTCCATAGACACAGATACGCAGTATTTT
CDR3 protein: CASSDSIDTDTQYF

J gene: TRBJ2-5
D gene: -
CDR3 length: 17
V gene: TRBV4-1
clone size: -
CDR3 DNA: TGCGCCAGCAGCCAAGGCCGGGTCCAGGCAAGACAAGAGACCCAGTACTTC
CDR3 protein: CASSQGRVQARQETQYF

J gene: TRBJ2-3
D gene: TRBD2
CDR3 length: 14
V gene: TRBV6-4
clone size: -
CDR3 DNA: TGTGCCAGCAGTGGGGACTACAGCACAGATACGCAGTATTTT
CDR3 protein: CASSGDYSTDTQYF

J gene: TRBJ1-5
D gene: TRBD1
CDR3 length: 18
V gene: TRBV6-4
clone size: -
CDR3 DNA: TGTGCCAGCAACGTCCCAATCAGGGGGCAGATACCCAATCAGCCCCAGCATTTT
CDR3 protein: CASNVPIRGQIPNQPQHF

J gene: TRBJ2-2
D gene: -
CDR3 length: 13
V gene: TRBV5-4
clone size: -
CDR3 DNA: TGTGCCAGCAGCTTGGATCCCCCCGGGGAGCTGTTTTTT
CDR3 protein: CASSLDPPGELFF

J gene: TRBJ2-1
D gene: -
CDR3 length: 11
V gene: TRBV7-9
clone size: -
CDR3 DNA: TGTGCCAGCTACCCGGTTTTAGGGCAGTTCTTC
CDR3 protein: CASYPVLGQFF

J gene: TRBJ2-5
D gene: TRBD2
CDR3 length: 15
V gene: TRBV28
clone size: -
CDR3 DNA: TGTGCCAGCAGTTTAAGGGGACTAGCCGAGGAGACCCAGTACTTC
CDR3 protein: CASSLRGLAEETQYF

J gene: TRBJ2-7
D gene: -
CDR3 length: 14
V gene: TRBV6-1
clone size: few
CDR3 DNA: TGTGCCAGCAGTTGGGAACAGTCAGCCTACGAGCAGTACTTC
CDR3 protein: CASSWEQSAYEQYF

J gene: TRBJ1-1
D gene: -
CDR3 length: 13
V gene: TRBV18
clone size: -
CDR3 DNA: TGTGCCAGCTCACCCGCAGCTAACACTGAAGCTTTCTTT
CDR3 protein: CASSPAANTEAFF

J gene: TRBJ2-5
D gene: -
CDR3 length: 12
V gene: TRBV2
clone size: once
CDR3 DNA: TGTGCCAGCAGTGAAGGTCTGGGGACCCAGTACTTC
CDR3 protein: CASSEGLGTQYF

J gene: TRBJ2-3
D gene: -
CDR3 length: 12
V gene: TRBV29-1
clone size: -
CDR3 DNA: TGCAGCGTTGAGGGCAGCACAGATACGCAGTATTTT
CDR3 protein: CSVEGSTDTQYF

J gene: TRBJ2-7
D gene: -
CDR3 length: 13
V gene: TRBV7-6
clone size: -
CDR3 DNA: TGTGCCAGCAGCATAACAGCCTCCTACGAGCAGTACTTC
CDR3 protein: CASSITASYEQYF

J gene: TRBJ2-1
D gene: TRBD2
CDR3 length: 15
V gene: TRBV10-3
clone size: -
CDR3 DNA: TGTGCCATCACTGATCGGCTAGCGGGGGACAATGAGCAGTTCTTC
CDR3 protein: CAITDRLAGDNEQFF

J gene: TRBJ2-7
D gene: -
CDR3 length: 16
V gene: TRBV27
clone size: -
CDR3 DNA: TGTGCCAGCAGGCCCCGCGCCGGGACTTCGGACTACGAGCAGTACTTC
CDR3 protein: CASRPRAGTSDYEQYF

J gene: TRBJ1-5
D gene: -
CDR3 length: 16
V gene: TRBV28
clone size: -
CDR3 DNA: TGTGCCAGCAGTTCCCCAGTTAAAGCTAGCAATCAGCCCCAGCATTTT
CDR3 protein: CASSSPVKASNQPQHF

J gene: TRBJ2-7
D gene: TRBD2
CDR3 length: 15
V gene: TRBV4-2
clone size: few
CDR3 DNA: TGTGCCAGCAGCCATGCTAGCGGGAGGGAGTACGAGCAGTACTTC
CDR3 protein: CASSHASGREYEQYF

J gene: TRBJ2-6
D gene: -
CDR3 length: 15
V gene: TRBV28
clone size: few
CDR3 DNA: TGTGCCAGCAGTAAACAGGATCCTGGGGCCAACGTCCTGACTTTC
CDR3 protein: CASSKQDPGANVLTF

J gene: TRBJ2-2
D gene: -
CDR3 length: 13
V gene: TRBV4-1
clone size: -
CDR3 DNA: TGCGCCAGCAGCCAAGCTGGGTCCGGGGAGCTGTTTTTT
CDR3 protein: CASSQAGSGELFF

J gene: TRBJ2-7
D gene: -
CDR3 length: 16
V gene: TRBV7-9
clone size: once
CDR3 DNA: TGTGCCAGCAGCTCGACAACAGGGATCATGCGCTACGAGCAGTACTTC
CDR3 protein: CASSSTTGIMRYEQYF

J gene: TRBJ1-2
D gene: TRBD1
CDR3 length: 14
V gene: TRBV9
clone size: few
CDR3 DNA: TGTGCCAGCAGCCCGGACAGGCCCAGGCATGGCTACACCTTC
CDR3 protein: CASSPDRPRHGYTF

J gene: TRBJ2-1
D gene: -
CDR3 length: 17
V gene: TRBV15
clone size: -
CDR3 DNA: TGTGCCACCAGCAGAGATGCAATGCTTTTTCCGGACAATGAGCAGTTCTTC
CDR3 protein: CATSRDAMLFPDNEQFF

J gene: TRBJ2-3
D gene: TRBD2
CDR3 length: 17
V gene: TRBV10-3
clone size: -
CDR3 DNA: TGTGCCATCAGTGAGTCGATTTCTAGCGGGAGCACAGATACGCAGTATTTT
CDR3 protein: CAISESISSGSTDTQYF

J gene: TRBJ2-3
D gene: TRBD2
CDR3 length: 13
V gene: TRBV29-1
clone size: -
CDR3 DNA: TGCAGCGTTGCCGGGACTAGAAGTGATACGCAGTATTTT
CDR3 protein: CSVAGTRSDTQYF

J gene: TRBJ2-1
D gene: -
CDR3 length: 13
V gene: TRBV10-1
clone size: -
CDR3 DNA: TGCGCCAGCAGTGTGGGCGATTACAATGAGCAGTTCTTC
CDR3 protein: CASSVGDYNEQFF

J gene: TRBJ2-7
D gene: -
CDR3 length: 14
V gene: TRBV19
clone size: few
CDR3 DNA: TGTGCCAGTAGTAGCGGCAGAGCCTACTACGAGCAGTACTTC
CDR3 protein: CASSSGRAYYEQYF

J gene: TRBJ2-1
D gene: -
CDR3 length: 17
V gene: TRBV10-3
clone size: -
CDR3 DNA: TGTGCCATCAGCGACCGGGGACTGTTCGTCCCCTACAATGAGCAGTTCTTC
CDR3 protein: CAISDRGLFVPYNEQFF

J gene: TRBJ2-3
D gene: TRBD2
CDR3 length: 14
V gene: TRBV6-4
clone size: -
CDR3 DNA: TGTGCCAGCAGTGAAGCGGGAGAGGCAGATACGCAGTATTTT
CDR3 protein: CASSEAGEADTQYF

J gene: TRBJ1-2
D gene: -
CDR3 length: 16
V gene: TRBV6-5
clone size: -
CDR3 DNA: TGTGCCAGCAGTTACTCGATTGTGGCAGGAGGGGACGGCTACACCTTC
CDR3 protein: CASSYSIVAGGDGYTF

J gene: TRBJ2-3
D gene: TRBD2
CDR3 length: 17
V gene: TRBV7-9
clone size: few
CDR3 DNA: TGTGCCAGCAGCTCCACCGCGGGACTAGCGGGAGAAGATACGCAGTATTTT
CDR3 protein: CASSSTAGLAGEDTQYF

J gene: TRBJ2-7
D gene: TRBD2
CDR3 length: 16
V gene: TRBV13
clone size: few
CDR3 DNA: TGTGCCAGCAGCTCCAACGGCGGGAGGGATTCCTACGAGCAGTACTTC
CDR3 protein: CASSSNGGRDSYEQYF

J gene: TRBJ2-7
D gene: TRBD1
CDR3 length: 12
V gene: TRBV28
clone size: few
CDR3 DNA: TGTGCCAGCAGCCCACAGGGGACCGAGCAGTACTTC
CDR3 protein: CASSPQGTEQYF

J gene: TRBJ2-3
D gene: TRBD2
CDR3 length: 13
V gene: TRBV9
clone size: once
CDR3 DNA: TGTGCCAGCAGCGTCGGGGGGTCGGATACGCAGTATTTT
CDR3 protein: CASSVGGSDTQYF

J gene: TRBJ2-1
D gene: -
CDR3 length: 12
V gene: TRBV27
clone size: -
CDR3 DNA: TGTGCCAGCAGGAGGGGGGGCAATGAGCAGTTCTTC
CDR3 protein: CASRRGGNEQFF

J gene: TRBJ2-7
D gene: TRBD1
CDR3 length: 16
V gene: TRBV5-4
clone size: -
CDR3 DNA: TGTGCCAGCAGCCAAACACTGGGGACAGGGGGTTTTGAGCAGTACTTC
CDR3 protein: CASSQTLGTGGFEQYF

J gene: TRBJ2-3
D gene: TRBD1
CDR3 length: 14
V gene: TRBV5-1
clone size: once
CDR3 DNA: TGCGCCAGCAGCTTAGGGACAGCCACAGATACGCAGTATTTT
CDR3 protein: CASSLGTATDTQYF

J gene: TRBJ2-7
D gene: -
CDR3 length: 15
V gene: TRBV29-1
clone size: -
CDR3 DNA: TGCAGCGTTCGGACCTTAACAGGGAACCACTACGAGCAGTACTTC
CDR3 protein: CSVRTLTGNHYEQYF

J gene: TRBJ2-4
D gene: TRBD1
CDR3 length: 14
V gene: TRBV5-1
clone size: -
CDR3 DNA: TGCGCCAGCAGCGAAGGGACAGGGGGAAACATTCAGTACTTC
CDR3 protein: CASSEGTGGNIQYF

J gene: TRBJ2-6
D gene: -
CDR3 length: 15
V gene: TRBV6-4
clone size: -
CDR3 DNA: TGTGCCAGCAGCCACGGGGGCGGGGAAGCCAACGTCCTGACTTTC
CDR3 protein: CASSHGGGEANVLTF